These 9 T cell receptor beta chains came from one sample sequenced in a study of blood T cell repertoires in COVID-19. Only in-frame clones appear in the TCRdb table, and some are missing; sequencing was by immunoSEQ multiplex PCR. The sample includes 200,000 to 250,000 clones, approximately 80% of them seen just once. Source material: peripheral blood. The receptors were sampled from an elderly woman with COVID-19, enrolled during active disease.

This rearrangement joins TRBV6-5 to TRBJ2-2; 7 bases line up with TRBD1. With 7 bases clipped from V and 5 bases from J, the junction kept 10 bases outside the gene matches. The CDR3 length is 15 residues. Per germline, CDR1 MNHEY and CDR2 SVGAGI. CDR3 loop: CASKLLRTGTGELFF. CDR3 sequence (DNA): TGTGCCAGCAAACTCCTTCGGACAGGTACCGGGGAGCTGTTTTTT.

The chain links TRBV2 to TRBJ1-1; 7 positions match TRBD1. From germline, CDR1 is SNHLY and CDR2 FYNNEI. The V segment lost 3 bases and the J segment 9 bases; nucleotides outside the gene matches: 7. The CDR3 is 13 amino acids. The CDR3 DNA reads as TGTGCCAGCAGTGACCCCGGGACAGCGAAAGCTTTCTTT. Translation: CASSDPGTAKAFF.

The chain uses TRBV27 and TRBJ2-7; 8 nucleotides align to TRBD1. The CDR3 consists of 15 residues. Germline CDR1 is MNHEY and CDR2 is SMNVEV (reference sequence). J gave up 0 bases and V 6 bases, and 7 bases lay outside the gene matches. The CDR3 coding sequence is TGTGCCAGCAGCCGACAGGGGATGAGCTCCTACGAGCAGTACTTC. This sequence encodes CASSRQGMSSYEQYF.

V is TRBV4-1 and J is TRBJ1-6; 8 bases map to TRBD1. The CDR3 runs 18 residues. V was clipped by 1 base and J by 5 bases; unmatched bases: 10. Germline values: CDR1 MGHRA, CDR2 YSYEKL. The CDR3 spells CASSQGPGGDANNSPLHF. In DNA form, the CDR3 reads TGCGCCAGCAGCCAAGGTCCAGGGGGCGACGCTAATAATTCACCCCTCCACTTT.

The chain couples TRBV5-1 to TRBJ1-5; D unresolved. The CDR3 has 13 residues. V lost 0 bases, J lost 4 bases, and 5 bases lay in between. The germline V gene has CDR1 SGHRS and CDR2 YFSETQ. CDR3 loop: CASSLGENQPQHF. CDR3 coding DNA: TGCGCCAGCAGCTTGGGGGAGAATCAGCCCCAGCATTTT.

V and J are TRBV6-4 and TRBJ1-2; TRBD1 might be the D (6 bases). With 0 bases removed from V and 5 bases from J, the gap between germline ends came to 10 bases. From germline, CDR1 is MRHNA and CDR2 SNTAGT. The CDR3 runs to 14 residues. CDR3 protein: CASSDSAQGYGYTF. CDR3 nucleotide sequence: TGTGCCAGCAGTGACTCGGCCCAGGGGTATGGCTACACCTTC.

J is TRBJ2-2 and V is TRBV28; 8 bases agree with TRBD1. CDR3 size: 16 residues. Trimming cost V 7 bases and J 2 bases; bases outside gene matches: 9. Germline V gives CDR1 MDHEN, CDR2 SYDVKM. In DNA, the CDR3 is TGTGCCAGCATTACTTCAGGGGGCACCAACACCGGGGAGCTGTTTTTT. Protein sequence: CASITSGGTNTGELFF.

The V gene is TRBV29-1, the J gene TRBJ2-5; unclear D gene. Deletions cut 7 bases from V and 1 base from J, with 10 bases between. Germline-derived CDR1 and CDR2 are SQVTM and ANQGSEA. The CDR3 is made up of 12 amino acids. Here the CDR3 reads CSARVAQETQYF. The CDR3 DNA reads TGCAGCGCTCGGGTGGCCCAAGAGACCCAGTACTTC.

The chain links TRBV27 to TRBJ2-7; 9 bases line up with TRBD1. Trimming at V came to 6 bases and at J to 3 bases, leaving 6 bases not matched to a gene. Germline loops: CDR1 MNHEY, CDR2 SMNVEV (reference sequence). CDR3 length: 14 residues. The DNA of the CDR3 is TGTGCCAGCAGGGTGGGACAGGGCGGCTACGAGCAGTACTTC. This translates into CASRVGQGGYEQYF.